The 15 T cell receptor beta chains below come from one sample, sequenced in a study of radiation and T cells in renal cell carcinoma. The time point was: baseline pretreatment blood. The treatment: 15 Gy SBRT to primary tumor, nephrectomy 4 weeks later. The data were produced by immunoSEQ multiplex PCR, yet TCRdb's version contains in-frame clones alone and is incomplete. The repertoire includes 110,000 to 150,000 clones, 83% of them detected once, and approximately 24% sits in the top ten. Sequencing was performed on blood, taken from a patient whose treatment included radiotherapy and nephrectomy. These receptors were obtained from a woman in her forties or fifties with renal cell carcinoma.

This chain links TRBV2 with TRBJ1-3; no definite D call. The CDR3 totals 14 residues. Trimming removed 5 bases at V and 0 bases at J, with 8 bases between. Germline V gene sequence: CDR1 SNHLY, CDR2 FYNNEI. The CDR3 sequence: CASSWRISGNTIYF. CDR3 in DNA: TGTGCCAGCAGTTGGCGTATCTCTGGAAACACCATATATTTT.

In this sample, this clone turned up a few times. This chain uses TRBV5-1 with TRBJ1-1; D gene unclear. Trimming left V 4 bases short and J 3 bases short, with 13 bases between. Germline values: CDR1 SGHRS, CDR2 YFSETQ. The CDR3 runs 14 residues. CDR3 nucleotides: TGCGCCAGCAGCGTGTGGACGGGAGACACTGAAGCTTTCTTT. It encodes CASSVWTGDTEAFF.

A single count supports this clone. Written as DNA, the CDR3 is TGTGCCAGCAGTCGGGGACAGCTAGCCAAAAACATTCAGTACTTC. Amino acid sequence: CASSRGQLAKNIQYF. This chain links TRBV2 with TRBJ2-4; the match to TRBD1 covers 7 bases. Germline-derived CDR1 and CDR2 are SNHLY and FYNNEI. The CDR3 is 15 amino acids. The J segment lost 0 bases and the V segment lost 5 bases, leaving 4 bases of the junction unmatched.

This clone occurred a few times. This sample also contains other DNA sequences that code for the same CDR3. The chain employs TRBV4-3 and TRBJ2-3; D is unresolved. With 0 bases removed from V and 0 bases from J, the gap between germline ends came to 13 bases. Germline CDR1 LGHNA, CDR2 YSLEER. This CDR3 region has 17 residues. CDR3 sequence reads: CASSQEGGGPSTDTQYF. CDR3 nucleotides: TGCGCCAGCAGCCAAGAAGGTGGCGGACCGAGCACAGATACGCAGTATTTT.

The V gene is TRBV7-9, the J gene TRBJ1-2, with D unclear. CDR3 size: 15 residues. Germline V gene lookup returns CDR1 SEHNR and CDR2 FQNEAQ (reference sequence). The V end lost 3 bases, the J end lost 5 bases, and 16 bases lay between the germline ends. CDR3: CASSFNLQASYGYTF. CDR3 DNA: TGTGCCAGCAGCTTTAATCTGCAAGCCTCGTATGGCTACACCTTC. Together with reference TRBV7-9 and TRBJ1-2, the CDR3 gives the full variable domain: DTGVSQNPRHKITKRGQNVTFRCDPISEHNRLYWYRQTLGQGPEFLTYFQNEAQLEKSRLLSDRFSAERPKGSFSTLEIQRTEQGDSAMYLCASSFNLQASYGYTFGSGTRLTVV.

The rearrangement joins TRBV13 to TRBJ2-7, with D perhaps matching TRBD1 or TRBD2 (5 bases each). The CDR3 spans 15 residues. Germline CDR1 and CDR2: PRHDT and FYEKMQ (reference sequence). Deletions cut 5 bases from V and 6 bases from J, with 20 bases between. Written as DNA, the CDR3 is TGTGCCAGCAGCCCACCCACCGTCGGGGCCCGCGAGCAGTACTTC. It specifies CASSPPTVGAREQYF.

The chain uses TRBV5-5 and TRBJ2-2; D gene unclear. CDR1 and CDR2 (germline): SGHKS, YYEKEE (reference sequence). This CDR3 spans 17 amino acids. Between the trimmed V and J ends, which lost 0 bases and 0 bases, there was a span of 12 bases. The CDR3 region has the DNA TGTGCCAGCAGCTTGGTGGATGACGAGCCGAACACCGGGGAGCTGTTTTTT. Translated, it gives CASSLVDDEPNTGELFF. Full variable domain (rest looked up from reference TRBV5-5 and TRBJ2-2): DAGVTQSPTHLIKTRGQQVTLRCSPISGHKSVSWYQQVLGQGPQFIFQYYEKEERGRGNFPDRFSARQFPNYSSELNVNALLLGDSALYLCASSLVDDEPNTGELFFGEGSRLTVL.

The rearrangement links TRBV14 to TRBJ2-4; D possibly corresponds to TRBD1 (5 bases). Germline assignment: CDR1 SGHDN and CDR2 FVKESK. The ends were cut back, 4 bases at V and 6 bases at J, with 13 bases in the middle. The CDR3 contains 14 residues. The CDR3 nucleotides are TGTGCCAGCAGCCCCGCCCGCAGGGTAAACATTCAGTACTTC. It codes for CASSPARRVNIQYF.

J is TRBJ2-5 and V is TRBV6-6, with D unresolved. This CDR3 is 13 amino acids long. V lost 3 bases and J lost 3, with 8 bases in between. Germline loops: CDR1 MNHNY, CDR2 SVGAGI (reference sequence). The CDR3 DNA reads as TGTGCCAGCAGTTATGTCAGCGAAGAGACCCAGTACTTC. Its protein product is CASSYVSEETQYF.

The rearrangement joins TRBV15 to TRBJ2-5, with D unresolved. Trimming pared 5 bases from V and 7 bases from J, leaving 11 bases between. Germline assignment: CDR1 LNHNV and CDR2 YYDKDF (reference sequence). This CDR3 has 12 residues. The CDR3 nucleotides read TGTGCCACCAGCGGCCCGATAGGGACCCAGTACTTC. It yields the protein CATSGPIGTQYF.

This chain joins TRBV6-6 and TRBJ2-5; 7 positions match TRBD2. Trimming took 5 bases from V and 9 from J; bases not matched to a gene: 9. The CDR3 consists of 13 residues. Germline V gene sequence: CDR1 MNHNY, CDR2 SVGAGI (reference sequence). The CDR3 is CASSSTLASAQYF. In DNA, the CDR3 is TGTGCCAGCAGTAGTACACTAGCGTCGGCCCAGTACTTC.

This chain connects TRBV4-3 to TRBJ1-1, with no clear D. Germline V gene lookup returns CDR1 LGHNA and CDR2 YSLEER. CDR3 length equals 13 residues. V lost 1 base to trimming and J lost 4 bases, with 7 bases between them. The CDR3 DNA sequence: TGCGCCAGCAGCCAAGGTTCGCGCACTGAAGCTTTCTTT. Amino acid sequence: CASSQGSRTEAFF.

The chain's CDR3 is CASSPLRGGEQFF. CDR3 nucleotide sequence: TGTGCCAGCAGCCCTCTAAGGGGGGGAGAGCAGTTCTTC. This chain joins TRBV7-2 and TRBJ2-1; tentative D call: TRBD2 (7 bases). CDR3 length equals 13 residues. CDR1 and CDR2 (germline): SGHTA, FQGNSA. V lost 5 bases and J lost 10, with 15 bases in between.

The CDR3 spells CAITNFYEQYF. CDR3 sequence (DNA): TGTGCCATCACTAACTTTTATGAGCAGTACTTC. The genes are TRBV10-3 and TRBJ2-7; no clear D. Germline V gives CDR1 ENHRY, CDR2 SYGVKD. The CDR3 has 11 amino acids. The ends were cut back, 7 bases at V and 7 bases at J, with 11 bases in the middle.

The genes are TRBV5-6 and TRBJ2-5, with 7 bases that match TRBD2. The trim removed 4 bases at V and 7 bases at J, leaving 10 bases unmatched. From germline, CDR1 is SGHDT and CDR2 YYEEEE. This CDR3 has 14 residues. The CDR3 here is CASSPGLTQGTQYF. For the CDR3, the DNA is TGTGCCAGCAGCCCGGGACTAACCCAGGGGACCCAGTACTTC.